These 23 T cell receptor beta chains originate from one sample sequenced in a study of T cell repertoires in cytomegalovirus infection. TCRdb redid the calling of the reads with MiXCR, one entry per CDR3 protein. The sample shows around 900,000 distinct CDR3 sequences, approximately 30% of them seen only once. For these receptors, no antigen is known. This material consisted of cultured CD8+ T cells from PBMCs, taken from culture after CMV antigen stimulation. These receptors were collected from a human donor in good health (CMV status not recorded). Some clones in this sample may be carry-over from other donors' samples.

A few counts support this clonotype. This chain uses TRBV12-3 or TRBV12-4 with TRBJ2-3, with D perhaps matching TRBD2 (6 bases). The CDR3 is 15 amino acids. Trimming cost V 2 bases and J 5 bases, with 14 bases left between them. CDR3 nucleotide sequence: TGTGCCAGCAGTTTAACGGCGGGATGGGAAGATACGCAGTATTTT. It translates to CASSLTAGWEDTQYF.

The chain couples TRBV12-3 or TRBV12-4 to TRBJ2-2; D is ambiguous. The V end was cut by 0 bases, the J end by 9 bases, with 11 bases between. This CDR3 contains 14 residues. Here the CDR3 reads CASSLARRPWELFF. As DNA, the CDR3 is TGTGCCAGCAGTTTAGCGCGAAGGCCATGGGAGCTGTTTTTT.

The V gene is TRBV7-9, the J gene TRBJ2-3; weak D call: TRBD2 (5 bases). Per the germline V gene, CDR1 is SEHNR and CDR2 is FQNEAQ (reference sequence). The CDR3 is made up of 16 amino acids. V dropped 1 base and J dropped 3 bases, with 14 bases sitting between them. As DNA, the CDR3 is TGTGCCAGCAGCTTAGTGATGTCTAGGAGGACAGATACGCAGTATTTT. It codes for CASSLVMSRRTDTQYF.

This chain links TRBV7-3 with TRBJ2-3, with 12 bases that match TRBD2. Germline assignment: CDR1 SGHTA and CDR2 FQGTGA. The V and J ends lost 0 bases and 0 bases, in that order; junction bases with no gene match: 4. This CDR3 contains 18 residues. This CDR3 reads CASSLTLGTSGSTDTQYF. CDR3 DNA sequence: TGTGCCAGCAGCTTAACCCTCGGGACTAGCGGGAGCACAGATACGCAGTATTTT.

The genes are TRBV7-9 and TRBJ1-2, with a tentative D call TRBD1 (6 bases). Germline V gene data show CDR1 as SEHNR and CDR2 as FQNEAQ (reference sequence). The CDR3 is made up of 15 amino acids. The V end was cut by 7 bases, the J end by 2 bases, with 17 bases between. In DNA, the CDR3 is TGTGCCAGCATCCTTATAGGGGGGCTCAACTATGGCTACACCTTC. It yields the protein CASILIGGLNYGYTF. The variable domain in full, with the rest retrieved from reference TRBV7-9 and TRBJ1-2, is DTGVSQNPRHKITKRGQNVTFRCDPISEHNRLYWYRQTLGQGPEFLTYFQNEAQLEKSRLLSDRFSAERPKGSFSTLEIQRTEQGDSAMYLCASILIGGLNYGYTFGSGTRLTVV.

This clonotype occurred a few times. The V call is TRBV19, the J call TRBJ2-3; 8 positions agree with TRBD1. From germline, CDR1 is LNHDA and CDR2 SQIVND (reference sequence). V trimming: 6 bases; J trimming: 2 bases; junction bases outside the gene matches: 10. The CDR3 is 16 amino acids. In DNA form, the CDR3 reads TGTGCCAGTAGAGATAGACAGGGGTATAACACAGATACGCAGTATTTT. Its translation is CASRDRQGYNTDTQYF.

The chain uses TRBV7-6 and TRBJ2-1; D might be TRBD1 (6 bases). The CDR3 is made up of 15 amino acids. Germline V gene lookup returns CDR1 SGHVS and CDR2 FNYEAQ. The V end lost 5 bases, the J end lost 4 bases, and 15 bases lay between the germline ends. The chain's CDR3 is CASSRRDTSYNEQFF. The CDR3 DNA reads TGTGCCAGCAGCCGCCGGGACACTTCTTACAATGAGCAGTTCTTC.

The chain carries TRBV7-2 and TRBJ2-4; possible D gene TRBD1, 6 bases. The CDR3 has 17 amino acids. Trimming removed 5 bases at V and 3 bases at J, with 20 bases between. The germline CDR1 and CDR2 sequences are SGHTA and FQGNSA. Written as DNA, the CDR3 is TGTGCCAGCAGCCAAGCGAAACAGGGTCCGGGCAAAAACATTCAGTACTTC. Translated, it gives CASSQAKQGPGKNIQYF. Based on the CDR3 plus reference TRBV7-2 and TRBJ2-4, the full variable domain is GAGVSQSPSNKVTEKGKDVELRCDPISGHTALYWYRQSLGQGLEFLIYFQGNSAPDKSGLPSDRFSAERTGGSVSTLTIQRTQQEDSAVYLCASSQAKQGPGKNIQYFGAGTRLSVL.

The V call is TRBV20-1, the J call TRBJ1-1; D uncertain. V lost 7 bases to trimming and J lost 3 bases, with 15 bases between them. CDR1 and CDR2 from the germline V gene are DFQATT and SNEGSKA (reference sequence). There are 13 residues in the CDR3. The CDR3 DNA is TGCAGTGAGTTCTCTTTTGGGGACACTGAAGCTTTCTTT. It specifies CSEFSFGDTEAFF.

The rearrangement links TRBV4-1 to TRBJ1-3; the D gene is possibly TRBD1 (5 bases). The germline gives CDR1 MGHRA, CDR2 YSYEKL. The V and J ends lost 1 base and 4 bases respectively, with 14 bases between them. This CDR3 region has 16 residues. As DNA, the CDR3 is TGCGCCAGCAGCCAAGCTGACTGGGGGTACGGAAACACCATATATTTT. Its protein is CASSQADWGYGNTIYF.

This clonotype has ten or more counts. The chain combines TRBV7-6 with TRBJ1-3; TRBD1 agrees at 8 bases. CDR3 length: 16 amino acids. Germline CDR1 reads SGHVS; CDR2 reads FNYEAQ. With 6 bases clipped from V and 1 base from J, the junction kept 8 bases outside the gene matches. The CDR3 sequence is CASRADRGLSGNTIYF. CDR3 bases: TGTGCCAGCAGAGCTGACAGGGGACTGTCTGGAAACACCATATATTTT.

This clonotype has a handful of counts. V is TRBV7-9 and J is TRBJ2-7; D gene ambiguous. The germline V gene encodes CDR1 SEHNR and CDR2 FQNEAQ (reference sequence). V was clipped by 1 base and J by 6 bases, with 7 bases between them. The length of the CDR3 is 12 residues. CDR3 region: CASSLGTSEQYV. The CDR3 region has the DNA TGTGCCAGCAGCTTAGGCACCAGCGAGCAGTACGTC.

The CDR3 DNA sequence: TGTGCCAGCAGTCCCCTACTGACCAGTAGCAATCAGCCCCAGCATTTT. Encoded protein: CASSPLLTSSNQPQHF. The chain uses TRBV28 and TRBJ1-5; no clear D. The CDR3 is 16 residues long. CDR1 MDHEN and CDR2 SYDVKM come from the germline V gene. V dropped 5 bases and J dropped 0 bases, with 14 bases sitting between them.

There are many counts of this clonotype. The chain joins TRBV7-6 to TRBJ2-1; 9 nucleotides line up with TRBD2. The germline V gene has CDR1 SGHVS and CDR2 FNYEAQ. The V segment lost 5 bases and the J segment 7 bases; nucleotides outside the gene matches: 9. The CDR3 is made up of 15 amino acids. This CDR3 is CASSLASGEWNEQFF. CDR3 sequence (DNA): TGTGCCAGCAGCCTCGCTAGCGGGGAGTGGAATGAGCAGTTCTTC.

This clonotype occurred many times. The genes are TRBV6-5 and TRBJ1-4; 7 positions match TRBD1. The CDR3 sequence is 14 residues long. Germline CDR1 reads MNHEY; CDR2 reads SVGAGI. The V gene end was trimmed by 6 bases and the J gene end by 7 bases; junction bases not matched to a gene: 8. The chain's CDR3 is CASRPRGGSEKLFF. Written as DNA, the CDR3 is TGTGCCAGCAGGCCTCGAGGGGGCAGTGAAAAACTGTTTTTT.

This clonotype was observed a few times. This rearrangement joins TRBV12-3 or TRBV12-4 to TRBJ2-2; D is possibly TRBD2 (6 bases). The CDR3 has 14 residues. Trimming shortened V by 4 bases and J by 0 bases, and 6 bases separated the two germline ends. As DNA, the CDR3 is TGTGCCAGCAGTTCTAGCGCGAACACCGGGGAGCTGTTTTTT. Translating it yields CASSSSANTGELFF.

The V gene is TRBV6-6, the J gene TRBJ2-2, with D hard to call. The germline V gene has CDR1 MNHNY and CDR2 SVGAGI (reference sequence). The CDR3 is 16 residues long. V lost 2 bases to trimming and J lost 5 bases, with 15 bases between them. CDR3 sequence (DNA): TGTGCCAGCAGTTACGCAGTCAACCCTCTAACCGGGGAGCTGTTTTTT. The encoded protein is CASSYAVNPLTGELFF.

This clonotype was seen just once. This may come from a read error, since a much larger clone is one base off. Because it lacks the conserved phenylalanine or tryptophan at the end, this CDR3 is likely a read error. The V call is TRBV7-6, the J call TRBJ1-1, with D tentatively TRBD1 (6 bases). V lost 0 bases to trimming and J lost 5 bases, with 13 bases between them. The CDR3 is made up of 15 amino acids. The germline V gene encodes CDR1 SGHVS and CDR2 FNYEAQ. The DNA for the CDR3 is TGTGCCAGCAGCTTAGCGGTGGGGGCAGGGACTGAAGCTTTCGTT. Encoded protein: CASSLAVGAGTEAFV.

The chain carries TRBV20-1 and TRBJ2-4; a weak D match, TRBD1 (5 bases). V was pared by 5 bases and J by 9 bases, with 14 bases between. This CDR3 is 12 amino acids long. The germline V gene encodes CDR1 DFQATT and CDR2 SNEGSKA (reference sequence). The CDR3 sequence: CSARAGLAIQYF. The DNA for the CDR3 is TGCAGTGCTCGTGCAGGGTTGGCCATTCAGTACTTC.

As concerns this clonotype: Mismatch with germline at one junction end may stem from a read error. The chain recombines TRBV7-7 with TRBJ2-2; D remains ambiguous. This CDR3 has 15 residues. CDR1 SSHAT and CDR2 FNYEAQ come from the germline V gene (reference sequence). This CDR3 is CASSPIPRNTGELFF. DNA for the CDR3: TGTGCTAGCAGCCCTATCCCCAGGAACACCGGGGAGCTGTTTTTT.

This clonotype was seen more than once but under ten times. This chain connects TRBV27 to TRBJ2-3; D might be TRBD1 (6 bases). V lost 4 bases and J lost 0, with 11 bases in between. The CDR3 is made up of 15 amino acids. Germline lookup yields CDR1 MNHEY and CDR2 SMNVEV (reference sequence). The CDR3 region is CASSSRQASTDTQYF. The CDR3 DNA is TGTGCCAGCAGTTCCCGACAGGCTAGCACAGATACGCAGTATTTT.

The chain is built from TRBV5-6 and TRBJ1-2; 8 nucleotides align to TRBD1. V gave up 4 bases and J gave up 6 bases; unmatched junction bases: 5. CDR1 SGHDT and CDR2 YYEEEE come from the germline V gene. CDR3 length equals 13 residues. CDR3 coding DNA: TGTGCCAGCAGCCCAGGGGGCGCACATGGCTACACCTTC. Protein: CASSPGGAHGYTF. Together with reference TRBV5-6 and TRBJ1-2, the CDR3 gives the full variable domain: DAGVTQSPTHLIKTRGQQVTLRCSPKSGHDTVSWYQQALGQGPQFIFQYYEEEERQRGNFPDRFSGHQFPNYSSELNVNALLLGDSALYLCASSPGGAHGYTFGSGTRLTVV.

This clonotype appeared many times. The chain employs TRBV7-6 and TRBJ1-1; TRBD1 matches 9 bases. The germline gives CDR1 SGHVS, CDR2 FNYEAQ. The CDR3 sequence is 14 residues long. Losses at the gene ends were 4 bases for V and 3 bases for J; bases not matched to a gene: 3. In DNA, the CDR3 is TGTGCCAGCAGCTCGACAGGGGGGCACACTGAAGCTTTCTTT. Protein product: CASSSTGGHTEAFF.